These 7 T cell receptor beta chains share one sample of origin, sequenced in a study of neurological immune-mediated disorders. Using its own MiXCR run on the 5' RACE reads, TCRdb lists one record per CDR3 protein. The table lists tens of thousands of distinct CDR3 sequences, around 3.3% of them singletons, with around 3.7% in the top ten. Sequencing input: PBMCs. The source of these receptors is a middle-aged man with multiple sclerosis.

This clonotype was detected many times. The chain employs TRBV4-2 and TRBJ2-7; 8 positions match TRBD2. The CDR3 length is 15 residues. J was trimmed by 2 bases and V by 0 bases; bases with no gene match: 3. Germline CDR1 LGHNA, CDR2 YNFKEQ. CDR3 protein: CASSQELADAYEQYF. The CDR3 DNA reads as TGTGCCAGCAGCCAAGAACTAGCGGACGCCTACGAGCAGTACTTC.

This clonotype was counted at least ten times. The rearrangement links TRBV6-5 to TRBJ1-1; D gene ambiguous. The CDR3 has 13 amino acids. V was cut by 0 bases and J by 8 bases, with 10 bases left in between. Germline lookup yields CDR1 MNHEY and CDR2 SVGAGI. DNA for the CDR3: TGTGCCAGCAGTTACTCGACGAGGGCAGAAGCTTTCTTT. Translation: CASSYSTRAEAFF.

Ten or more counts support this clonotype. The chain joins TRBV11-2 to TRBJ2-7; possible D gene TRBD2, 6 bases. The germline V gene has CDR1 SGHAT and CDR2 FQNNGV. The CDR3 runs 16 residues. Trimming removed 2 bases at V and 4 bases at J, with 18 bases between. CDR3 coding DNA: TGTGCCAGCAGCTTATCCCAGGGAGGCGTTGGTTACGAGCAGTACTTC. This sequence encodes CASSLSQGGVGYEQYF. Complete variable domain (other parts from reference TRBV11-2 and TRBJ2-7): EAGVAQSPRYKIIEKRQSVAFWCNPISGHATLYWYQQILGQGPKLLIQFQNNGVVDDSQLPKDRFSAERLKGVDSTLKIQPAKLEDSAVYLCASSLSQGGVGYEQYFGPGTRLTVT.

This clonotype was counted many times. The chain combines TRBV10-3 with TRBJ1-2; D not resolved. The V end lost 0 bases, the J end lost 2 bases, and 7 bases lay between the germline ends. This CDR3 spans 14 amino acids. The germline V gene has CDR1 ENHRY and CDR2 SYGVKD. The chain's CDR3 is CAISESIENYGYTF. The CDR3 region has the DNA TGTGCCATCAGTGAGTCAATAGAGAACTATGGCTACACCTTC.

This clonotype was seen only a few times. The chain has TRBV9 and TRBJ1-4, with no clear D. The V gene lost 4 bases and the J gene lost 0 bases, with 10 bases spanning the gap. The CDR3 runs 15 residues. Germline CDR1 SGDLS, CDR2 YYNGEE. CDR3 amino acids: CASSTRGTTNEKLFF. In nucleotides, the CDR3 is TGTGCCAGCAGCACCCGGGGAACAACTAATGAAAAACTGTTTTTT.

This clonotype was seen ten or more times. The V and J genes are TRBV5-5 and TRBJ2-3, with 7 bases matching TRBD2. After removal of 5 bases from V and 6 bases from J, the junction contained 9 bases not matched to a gene. CDR1 is SGHKS, CDR2 YYEKEE, per germline (reference sequence). The CDR3 covers 14 residues. DNA of the CDR3: TGTGCCAGCAGTCATAGCGGGCCAGGGGATACGCAGTATTTT. Translated, it gives CASSHSGPGDTQYF.

This clonotype was picked up a small number of times. V is TRBV9 and J is TRBJ1-2; 9 nucleotides match TRBD1. V was pared by 3 bases and J by 2 bases, with 11 bases of the junction left unmatched. CDR3 length equals 17 residues. Looked up from germline, CDR1 is SGDLS and CDR2 is YYNGEE. CDR3 DNA: TGTGCCAGCAGCGAAAGAGACCCCGGGACAGGGAACTATGGCTACACCTTC. Amino acids: CASSERDPGTGNYGYTF.